The 5 T cell receptor beta chains reported below all come from one sample, sequenced in a study of T-cell memory formation after mild COVID-19. TCRdb re-called the 5' RACE reads with MiXCR, one entry per CDR3 protein. The sample contains around 250,000 distinct CDR3 sequences, around 16% of which appear only once. Sequencing was carried out using PBMCs or a T cell subset sorted from them (not recorded which). The receptors here all came from a young man who had mild COVID-19 (a few samples of this study predate the infection). Cell type and time point are not known.

In its sample, this clonotype was seen a few times. This chain connects TRBV7-8 to TRBJ2-5; D gene ambiguous. The CDR3 length is 14 residues. Germline-derived CDR1 and CDR2 are SGHVS and FQNEAQ. V dropped 5 bases and J dropped 5 bases, with 15 bases sitting between them. The CDR3 sequence: CASSATDGRETQYF. The DNA for the CDR3 is TGTGCCAGCAGCGCCACGGATGGCAGGGAGACCCAGTACTTC.

The V call is TRBV12-3 or TRBV12-4, the J call TRBJ1-5; D remains ambiguous. V dropped 6 bases and J dropped 6 bases, with 12 bases sitting between them. CDR3 length: 13 amino acids. CDR3 bases: TGTGCCAGCAGCAGAGGAGTTAGTCAGCCCCAGCATTTT. Encoded protein: CASSRGVSQPQHF.

This clonotype has more than one count but fewer than ten. This chain uses TRBV20-1 with TRBJ1-5, with D tentatively TRBD1 (6 bases). This CDR3 spans 15 amino acids. Trimming pared 0 bases from V and 3 bases from J, leaving 12 bases between. CDR1 is DFQATT, CDR2 SNEGSKA, per germline (reference sequence). CDR3 nucleotides: TGCAGTGCTAGAGATGTGGGACACAACAATCAGCCCCAGCATTTT. Residues: CSARDVGHNNQPQHF.

The V gene is TRBV7-2, the J gene TRBJ1-1, with D uncertain. The V and J ends lost 1 base and 1 base respectively, with 10 bases between them. The CDR3 runs 15 residues. Germline CDR1 reads SGHTA; CDR2 reads FQGNSA. The CDR3 protein is CASSLGRATNTEAFF. As DNA, the CDR3 is TGTGCCAGCAGCTTAGGGCGGGCGACGAACACTGAAGCTTTCTTT.

The rearrangement uses TRBV4-2 and TRBJ2-2; no clear D. The V and J ends lost 0 bases and 6 bases respectively, with 11 bases between them. Germline CDR1 and CDR2: LGHNA and YNFKEQ. The CDR3 covers 15 residues. In nucleotides, the CDR3 is TGTGCCAGCAGCCAAGATCTCGGTTTGGCCGGGGAGCTGTTTTTT. Protein: CASSQDLGLAGELFF.